The entry below describes one T cell receptor beta chain. The source of the sample is a study of control samples from healthy donors and cancer patients. This CDR3 is built from 13 residues. V was pared by 4 bases and J by 3 bases, with 8 bases between. The V gene's germline CDR1 is MGHDK and CDR2 SYGVNS. Clones were read by immunoSEQ multiplex PCR, and TCRdb kept only the in-frame ones, dropping some. The data contain 140,000 to 150,000 clones, about nine tenths of them seen just once; the ten biggest clones take up more than 3%. Input material: blood. This sequence originates from a man aged 30 to 39 in good health. The J gene is TRBJ2-3, the V gene TRBV25-1; D remains ambiguous. The CDR3 reads CASSVLSTDTQYF. CDR3 in DNA: TGTGCCAGCAGTGTATTGAGTACAGATACGCAGTATTTT.